The entry below gives a single T cell receptor (beta chain) sequence along with its context. In this sample, this clonotype turned up a few times. No cognate antigen has been identified for it. Per-nucleotide qualities are absent, and no much larger clonotype sits a single base away. Libraries came from UMI-ligation and nested PCR. A single-stranded oligonucleotide bearing the Illumina SP2 sequence and a UMI was ligated to the 3' end of the cDNA with T4 RNA ligase 1. PCR1 ran 4 cycles (98°C 15 s, 69°C 30 s, 72°C 40 s); the beta primer was an equimolar mix of RC1.1 and RC1.2 covering TRBC1 and TRBC2. Starting at PCR2, TCR alpha and beta chains were handled separately, and sample indices and Illumina adaptors were added. The UMI, placed after an 8-base spacer, consisted of 12 random nucleotides arranged as two hexamers with a spacer between them. Sequencing was done on an Illumina MiSeq using v2 2x251 paired-end chemistry, usually with 12 samples per run. To boost diversity, each sequencing library was supplemented with PhiX DNA at roughly 4.5-7%. For the original study's pipeline: Raw reads were converted to FASTQ with bcl2fastq and were demultiplexed by dual indices with Demultiplexor. V and J genes were assigned by Decombinator through tag matching, with a single base-pair mismatch permitted. UMIs were used by Collapsinator to correct both sequencing errors and frequency errors caused by PCR heterogeneity. CDR3Translator converted Decombinator identifiers to nucleotide sequence, translated to amino acids, and extracted CDR3 using C- and N-terminal motifs. Each distinct KT2 TCR was counted as a cluster of KT2 sequences sharing one unique molecular identifier. TCRdb redid the processing of the public reads, applying fastp at Q25 and MiXCR, and retained in-frame beta chains. Duplicate CDR3 protein sequences are folded into a single record with the most common DNA and genes. None of the V and J calls come from the authors' own analysis; TCRdb made them. For this sample there are 25,000 to 35,000 distinct CDR3 sequences; around a tenth appear just once. 8% to 10% of the sample rests with the top ten.

The data were obtained in a study of quantifying T cell responses using KT2 cells (dated by TCRdb to 2016 to 2017). In the study overall: RNA was DNase-treated and reverse transcribed with TCR alpha and beta constant-region primers, mostly using SuperScript III. Under optimum conditions, the T4 ligation step was estimated to exceed 8% efficiency. PCR2 was performed as a SYBR Green qPCR and was stopped at a predetermined fluorescence threshold so that over-amplification was avoided. Broader findings and caveats from the paper: A linear scaling of KT2 alpha and beta sequence counts with input KT2 cell number was observed over several orders of magnitude. Saturation in the detection of KT2 sequences was observed at very high KT2 spike-in numbers. KT2 sequences were still detected at the lowest spike-in tested, roughly one KT2 cell per 100,000 PBMC. This TCR sequencing study did not compare the pipeline side by side with other TCR sequencing techniques.

Known numbers of KT2, a T cell clone whose TCR had been sequenced previously, were spiked into unfractionated PBMC to test the sensitivity and accuracy of the pipeline. A range of KT2-to-PBMC ratios was produced by mixing KT2 cells with a fixed number of PBMC. Spanning cysteine to phenylalanine, the CDR3 consists of 17 amino acids. Only CDR3 DNA is held: 51 bases, read in frame from base 1. Between the V and J ends, shortened by 4 bases and 0 bases respectively, the junction contains 18 bases. As encoded in the germline V gene (reference sequence), CDR1 is LNHNV while CDR2 is YYDKDF. Recombination joined TRBV15 with TRBJ2-5; perhaps TRBD2 is the D gene, with 5 bases matching. This clonotype originated in a human donor. What was sequenced was PBMCs spiked with cells of the T cell clone KT2. The nucleotides read TGTGCCACCAGCATATTTCGCCAAGGGCGGGACCAAGAGACCCAGTACTTC. It translates as CATSIFRQGRDQETQYF.